This note documents a single T cell receptor beta chain sequence. What it recognizes is unknown. Donors were nominally healthy when sampled, though unrecorded immune exposures were likely. These data originate in a study of cytomegalovirus exposure and HLA in healthy donors. Findings and caveats of the study: TCR beta V segments were, for the most part, productive about 87% or about 30% of the time in an earlier analysis. Cytomegalovirus association was listed for 150 or so TCR beta chains.

Germline lookup yields CDR1 LNHDA and CDR2 SQIVND (reference sequence). V was clipped by 5 bases and J by 6 bases; unmatched bases: 7. The length of the CDR3 is 14 residues. Primers for the PCR totalled 60 Vbeta and 13 Jbeta. Sequenced by immunoSEQ multiplex PCR; TCRdb stores in-frame clones only, minus some. This table has 200,000 to 250,000 clones, around 81% appearing once. The sequencing input was PBMCs. V gene TRBV19 combines with J gene TRBJ2-7, with 10 bases aligning to TRBD2. The clonotype was recovered from a woman aged 60-75 years in good health and CMV-seropositive. The CDR3 DNA follows: TGTGCCAGTAGTCTCCTAGCGGGAGCCGGCGAGCAGTACTTC. This codes for CASSLLAGAGEQYF.